This TCR beta chain was captured in a study of shared clonotypes between healthy human individuals. Study-wide results and limits: Rarefaction indicated that sorted-subset sequencing remained incomplete although depth was large.

Worth noting for this clone: Its antigen remains unidentified. This CDR3 is also generated by other DNA sequences in the sample.

CDR1 is MDHEN and CDR2 is SYDVKM in the germline V gene. The junction had 2 bases not matched to a gene; V was cut back by 6 bases and J by 3 bases. The CDR3 runs to 13 residues. Produced via immunoSEQ multiplex PCR; TCRdb's table is partial and in-frame only. The sample lists roughly 1.5 million clones; approximately 98% were seen once. The genes are TRBV28 and TRBJ1-1; 9 nucleotides line up with TRBD1. The TCR sequence derives from a man younger than 45 in good health. The material sequenced was naive CD4+ T cells sorted from blood. Subset of the sample: CD45RA+ positively selected. The CDR3 reads CASRRQGDTEAFF. The CDR3 coding sequence is TGTGCCAGCAGGAGACAGGGGGACACTGAAGCTTTCTTT.